This T cell receptor beta chain was sequenced in a study of blood T cell repertoires in COVID-19. In germline, CDR1 is ENHRY, CDR2 SYGVKD. The CDR3 is made up of 13 amino acids. V shed 6 bases, J shed 5 bases, and the junction held 4 bases outside the gene matches. Method: immunoSEQ multiplex PCR; TCRdb's copy keeps in-frame clones and lacks some. The repertoire has some 320,000 clones, 89% of them found once; the top ten carry 4.5% to 6.5%. Recovered Cohort 3 donors showed two negative PCRs, clearance, or symptom resolution. The origin of this receptor is a man aged 55 to 70 who had recovered from COVID-19. The sequenced sample was PBMCs or T cells enriched from blood (not recorded which). The J gene is TRBJ2-1, the V gene TRBV10-3; 7 nucleotides line up with TRBD1. CDR3 bases: TGTGCCATCAGCCGGGACAGCAACAATGAGCAGTTCTTC. Translation gives CAISRDSNNEQFF.